Shown below are 24 T cell receptor beta chains from a single sample sequenced in a study of T cell responses to AZD1222 COVID-19 vaccine. Assay used: immunoSEQ multiplex PCR; TCRdb lists only in-frame clones, some missing. The sample lists about 150,000 clones, over 85% occurring once. The sample here was peripheral blood, taken 28 days after the second AZD1222 dose. These receptor sequences come from an adult who received the AZD1222 COVID-19 vaccine.

J is TRBJ2-1 and V is TRBV4-2; D is uncertain. V lost 0 bases, J lost 11 bases, and 11 bases lay in between. Germline V gene data show CDR1 as LGHNA and CDR2 as YNFKEQ. The CDR3 runs to 13 residues. The CDR3, as DNA: TGTGCCAGCAGCCAAGATTGGTCCTCCAAGCAGTTCTTC. The encoded protein is CASSQDWSSKQFF.

This chain links TRBV7-9 with TRBJ1-2; D gene uncertain. Germline V gene lookup returns CDR1 SEHNR and CDR2 FQNEAQ (reference sequence). The CDR3 consists of 15 residues. The V gene lost 4 bases and the J gene lost 2 bases, with 14 bases spanning the gap. CDR3 sequence reads: CASSSLQNMNYGYTF. The CDR3 DNA follows: TGTGCCAGCAGCTCCCTCCAAAATATGAACTATGGCTACACCTTC.

This rearrangement joins TRBV12-5 to TRBJ1-6; D remains unclear. Deletions cut 1 base from V and 3 bases from J, with 10 bases between. Germline V gives CDR1 LGHNT, CDR2 FRNRAP. CDR3 length equals 16 residues. The CDR3 nucleotides are TGTGCTAGTGGTTTGGACCTTATAAGCTATAATTCACCCCTCCACTTT. The encoded protein is CASGLDLISYNSPLHF.

The chain combines TRBV28 with TRBJ2-7, with TRBD1 matching 7 bases. The CDR3 extends over 14 amino acids. J gave up 11 bases and V 2 bases, and 12 bases lay outside the gene matches. Per the germline V gene, CDR1 is MDHEN and CDR2 is SYDVKM. The chain's CDR3 is CASSLGDSPWLEYF. The CDR3, as DNA: TGTGCCAGCAGTTTAGGGGACAGTCCCTGGTTGGAGTACTTC.

This clone was detected only once. The chain joins TRBV28 to TRBJ2-7; D may be TRBD1 or TRBD2 (6 bases each). Trimming removed 8 bases from V and 3 bases from J, with 17 bases in between. The CDR3 loop spans 14 amino acids. The V gene's germline CDR1 is MDHEN and CDR2 SYDVKM. The CDR3 DNA reads as TGTGCCAGCCGAAATGGGGGGCCTAACTACGAGCAGTACTTC. Amino acids: CASRNGGPNYEQYF.

This sequence joins TRBV5-1 and TRBJ1-1; TRBD1 matches 7 bases. The CDR3 has 14 residues. Unmatched junction bases numbered 5, after V lost 1 base and J lost 5 bases. CDR1 is SGHRS, CDR2 YFSETQ, per germline. For the CDR3, the DNA is TGCGCCAGCAGCTTGAGGGGGCAGAGGACTGAAGCTTTCTTT. Protein product: CASSLRGQRTEAFF.

The CDR3 spells CASSFQGHNTGELFF. The CDR3 DNA follows: TGCGCCAGCAGCTTTCAGGGGCATAACACCGGGGAGCTGTTTTTT. V is TRBV5-1 and J is TRBJ2-2; weak D call: TRBD1 (6 bases). The CDR3 sequence is 15 residues long. The V gene's germline CDR1 is SGHRS and CDR2 YFSETQ. Trimming left V 2 bases short and J 2 bases short, with 10 bases between.

The count of this clone is one. V usage is TRBV5-5 and J usage is TRBJ1-5; D is unclear. V was shortened by 3 bases and J by 1 base, with 11 bases between the two germline ends. The CDR3 covers 15 residues. Germline CDR1 SGHKS, CDR2 YYEKEE (reference sequence). CDR3 loop: CASSYNVGSNQPQHF. The CDR3 nucleotides read TGTGCCAGCAGCTATAACGTGGGGAGCAATCAGCCCCAGCATTTT.

J is TRBJ2-7 and V is TRBV10-3; D is unresolved. The CDR3 runs to 13 residues. Germline V gene sequence: CDR1 ENHRY, CDR2 SYGVKD. The V and J ends lost 0 bases and 11 bases respectively, with 14 bases between them. CDR3 nucleotide sequence: TGTGCCATCAGTGAGTCGAATACGTCATTCAAGTACTTC. It specifies CAISESNTSFKYF.

The rearrangement links TRBV12-3 or TRBV12-4 to TRBJ1-2; 11 nucleotides align to TRBD1. Germline trimming cut 4 bases from V and 7 bases from J; bases unmatched to any gene: 2. The CDR3 runs 13 residues. CDR3 in DNA: TGTGCCAGCAGTTGGGGGACAGGGGGTGGCTACACCTTC. Its protein product is CASSWGTGGGYTF.

The chain links TRBV6-2 or TRBV6-3 to TRBJ1-2; 7 bases line up with TRBD1. Germline CDR1 MNHEY, CDR2 SVGEGT. The V gene end was trimmed by 2 bases and the J gene end by 2 bases; junction bases not matched to a gene: 2. The CDR3 is made up of 14 amino acids. CDR3 nucleotides: TGTGCCAGCAGTTACCCGGGACAGAACTATGGCTACACCTTC. Amino acid sequence: CASSYPGQNYGYTF.

Comment on this clone: Germline is not matched at one junction end, which may reflect a read error. The chain couples TRBV7-9 to TRBJ1-4; a possible D gene is TRBD1 (5 bases). CDR1 and CDR2 (germline): SEHNR, FQNEAQ (reference sequence). CDR3 size: 12 residues. CDR3: CASSLIREGQNF. The CDR3 coding sequence is TGTGCCAGCAGCTTAATTCGGGAGGGGCAGAATTTT.

CDR3 residues: CASSIIGQGDYEQYF. The CDR3 bases are TGTGCCAGCAGCATTATAGGACAGGGAGACTACGAGCAGTACTTC. This chain links TRBV5-6 with TRBJ2-7; 8 bases map to TRBD1. The CDR3 extends over 15 amino acids. V was clipped by 4 bases and J by 3 bases; unmatched bases: 9. From germline, CDR1 is SGHDT and CDR2 YYEEEE.

The J gene is TRBJ1-6, the V gene TRBV6-1, with 7 bases that match TRBD1. Germline loops: CDR1 MNHNS, CDR2 SASEGT. This CDR3 has 16 amino acids. The V segment lost 4 bases and the J segment 8 bases; nucleotides outside the gene matches: 11. The CDR3 spells CASSGDRVGVDSPLHF. CDR3 DNA: TGTGCCAGCAGTGGAGACAGGGTCGGGGTCGATTCACCCCTCCACTTT.

This rearrangement joins TRBV4-1 to TRBJ2-7; D perhaps matches TRBD1 (6 bases). Germline CDR1 reads MGHRA; CDR2 reads YSYEKL. There are 19 residues in the CDR3. The ends were cut back, 1 base at V and 1 base at J, with 23 bases in the middle. The CDR3 region is CASSQGPRVGALRSYEQYF. The CDR3 DNA is TGCGCCAGCAGCCAAGGGCCCCGTGTGGGGGCTCTTCGGTCCTACGAGCAGTACTTC.

V is TRBV5-1 and J is TRBJ2-7; no reliable D call. CDR3 length: 15 amino acids. The germline V gene encodes CDR1 SGHRS and CDR2 YFSETQ. Trimming removed 4 bases at V and 6 bases at J, with 20 bases between. CDR3 in amino acids: CASSLSGGPLFEQYF. CDR3 coding DNA: TGCGCCAGCAGCCTTTCCGGCGGACCTCTATTCGAGCAGTACTTC.

The genes are TRBV30 and TRBJ2-2, with 8 bases that match TRBD1. V lost 0 bases to trimming and J lost 13 bases; unmatched junction nucleotides: 7. The CDR3 covers 13 residues. Germline V gene lookup returns CDR1 GTSNPN and CDR2 SVGIG (reference sequence). This chain's CDR3 is CAWSVVQDRGLFF. The CDR3 bases are TGTGCCTGGAGTGTAGTTCAAGACAGGGGGCTGTTTTTT. Supplemented by reference TRBV30 and TRBJ2-2, the full variable domain reads SQTIHQWPATLVQPVGSPLSLECTVEGTSNPNLYWYRQAAGRGLQLLFYSVGIGQISSEVPQNLSASRPQDRQFILSSKKLLLSDSGFYLCAWSVVQDRGLFFGEGSRLTVL.

The genes are TRBV7-9 and TRBJ1-2, with 9 bases fitting TRBD1. Germline CDR1 SEHNR, CDR2 FQNEAQ (reference sequence). V was pared by 3 bases and J by 0 bases, with 2 bases of the junction left unmatched. CDR3 size: 15 residues. The CDR3 region is CASSLGDRANYGYTF. In nucleotides, the CDR3 is TGTGCCAGCAGCTTGGGGGACAGGGCTAACTATGGCTACACCTTC.

The genes are TRBV6-5 and TRBJ2-2; D uncertain. Per germline, CDR1 MNHEY and CDR2 SVGAGI. The CDR3 is made up of 15 amino acids. V lost 1 base to trimming and J lost 7 bases, with 13 bases between them. DNA for the CDR3: TGTGCCAGCAGTTACTGGGCGACACAAGACGGGGAGCTGTTTTTT. This codes for CASSYWATQDGELFF.

The genes are TRBV11-2 and TRBJ1-4; 7 nucleotides line up with TRBD1. V dropped 4 bases and J dropped 8; count of bases not matched to a gene: 7. The CDR3 loop spans 14 amino acids. Per germline, CDR1 SGHAT and CDR2 FQNNGV. The CDR3 DNA is TGTGCCAGCAGCTCCGGGACAGTATTAGAAAAACTGTTTTTT. Protein: CASSSGTVLEKLFF.

V usage is TRBV7-9 and J usage is TRBJ1-5, with 7 bases lining up with TRBD1. Germline trimming cut 5 bases from V and 2 bases from J; bases unmatched to any gene: 9. The CDR3 is 16 amino acids. Germline-derived CDR1 and CDR2 are SEHNR and FQNEAQ (reference sequence). As DNA, the CDR3 is TGTGCCAGCAGCGATGATATTGGGACAGGCAATCAGCCCCAGCATTTT. Translated, it gives CASSDDIGTGNQPQHF.

The rearrangement links TRBV19 to TRBJ1-6, with TRBD1 as a possible D gene (5 bases). The CDR3 consists of 17 residues. CDR1 is LNHDA and CDR2 is SQIVND in the germline V gene (reference sequence). V lost 4 bases, J lost 6 bases, and 19 bases lay in between. In DNA form, the CDR3 reads TGTGCCAGTAGTACCCCTAACCGGGACGGAGGTAATTCACCCCTCCACTTT. Protein product: CASSTPNRDGGNSPLHF. Using reference TRBV19 and TRBJ1-6 for the parts outside the CDR3, the full variable domain is DGGITQSPKYLFRKEGQNVTLSCEQNLNHDAMYWYRQDPGQGLRLIYYSQIVNDFQKGDIAEGYSVSREKKESFPLTVTSAQKNPTAFYLCASSTPNRDGGNSPLHFGNGTRLTVT.

This chain connects TRBV18 to TRBJ1-3, with D possibly matching TRBD1 (5 bases). Trimming stripped 1 base from V and 0 bases from J, with 13 bases between. The germline gives CDR1 KGHSH, CDR2 LQKENI. The CDR3 has 17 amino acids. The CDR3 region is CASSPLAGGVSGNTIYF. The CDR3 DNA is TGTGCCAGCTCACCACTAGCTGGGGGAGTCTCTGGAAACACCATATATTTT.

The rearrangement links TRBV29-1 to TRBJ1-2, with D unclear. CDR1 is SQVTM, CDR2 ANQGSEA, per germline. V dropped 1 base and J dropped 8 bases, with 14 bases sitting between them. The CDR3 has 13 amino acids. CDR3 protein: CSVEGERDAGYTF. CDR3 bases: TGCAGCGTTGAAGGTGAAAGGGATGCCGGCTACACCTTC.